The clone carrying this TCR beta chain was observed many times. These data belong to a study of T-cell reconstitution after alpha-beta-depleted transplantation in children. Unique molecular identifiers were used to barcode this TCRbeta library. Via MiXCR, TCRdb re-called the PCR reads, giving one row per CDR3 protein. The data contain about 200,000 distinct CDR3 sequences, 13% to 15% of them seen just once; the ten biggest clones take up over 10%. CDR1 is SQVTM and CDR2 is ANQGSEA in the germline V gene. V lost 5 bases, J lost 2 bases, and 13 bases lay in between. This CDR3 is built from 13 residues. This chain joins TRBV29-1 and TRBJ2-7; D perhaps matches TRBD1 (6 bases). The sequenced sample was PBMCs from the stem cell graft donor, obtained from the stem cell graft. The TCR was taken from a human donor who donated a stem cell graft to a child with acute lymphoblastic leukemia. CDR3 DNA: TGCAGCGTTATAGGGGACAACCCCTACGAGCAGTACTTC. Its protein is CSVIGDNPYEQYF.